This T cell receptor beta chain was sequenced during a study of T cell responses to AZD1222 COVID-19 vaccine. Repertoires were generated with immunoSEQ multiplex PCR, while TCRdb's copy carries only in-frame clones and drops some. The sample holds 140,000 to 150,000 clones; around nine tenths are singletons and the top ten take approximately 3%. The germline V gene encodes CDR1 SNHLY and CDR2 FYNNEI. The CDR3 is 13 amino acids. V shed 6 bases, J shed 5 bases, and the junction held 3 bases outside the gene matches. The source of this sequence is an adult in good health. This sample comprised peripheral blood, obtained on day 0 of MenACWY control vaccination. J is TRBJ2-1 and V is TRBV2, with 8 bases that match TRBD1. Written as DNA, the CDR3 is TGTGCCAGCAGGACAGGGGTCAACAATGAGCAGTTCTTC. This sequence encodes CASRTGVNNEQFF.